Sequencing of this T cell receptor beta chain was carried out in a study of blood T cell repertoires in COVID-19. Overall study: The samples span acute and convalescent COVID-19 from the United States, Italy and Spain. From T cells, B-cell-depleted T cells, or PBMCs came the material, which was cDNA or gDNA.

Measured with immunoSEQ multiplex PCR; TCRdb has only the in-frame clones, and not every one. This sample yields 93,000 or so clones, of which approximately 88% are seen a single time; around 12% belongs to the top ten. In its sample, this clone was seen many times. The CDR3 covers 14 residues. CDR1 is SQVTM, CDR2 ANQGSEA, per germline. V was pared by 4 bases and J by 2 bases, with 6 bases of the junction left unmatched. The specimen sequenced was peripheral blood. The V gene is TRBV29-1, the J gene TRBJ2-3; 7 bases align to TRBD2. The TCR originated in a human donor in a cohort sampled during active COVID-19. The CDR3 DNA is TGCAGCGTTGTGTGGGGGGGAAACACAGATACGCAGTATTTT. It codes for CSVVWGGNTDTQYF.